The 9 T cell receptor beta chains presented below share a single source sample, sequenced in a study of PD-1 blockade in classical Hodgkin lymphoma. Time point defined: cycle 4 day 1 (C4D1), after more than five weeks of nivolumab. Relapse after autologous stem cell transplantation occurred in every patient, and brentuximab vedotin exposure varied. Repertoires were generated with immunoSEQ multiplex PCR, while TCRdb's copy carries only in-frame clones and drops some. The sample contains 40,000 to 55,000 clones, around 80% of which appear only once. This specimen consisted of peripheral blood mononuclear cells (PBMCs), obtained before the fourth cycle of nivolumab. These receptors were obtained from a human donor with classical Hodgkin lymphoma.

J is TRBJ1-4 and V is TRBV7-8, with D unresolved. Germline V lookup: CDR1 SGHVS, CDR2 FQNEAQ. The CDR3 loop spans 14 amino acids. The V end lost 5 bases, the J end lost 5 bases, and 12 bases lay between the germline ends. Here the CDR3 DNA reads TGTGCCAGCAGCCCAACCGGGCAAAATGAAAAACTGTTTTTT. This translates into CASSPTGQNEKLFF.

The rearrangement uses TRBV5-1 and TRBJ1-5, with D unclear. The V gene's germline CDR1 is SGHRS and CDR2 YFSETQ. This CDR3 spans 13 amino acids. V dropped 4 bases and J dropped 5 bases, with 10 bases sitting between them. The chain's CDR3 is CASSTEGDQPQHF. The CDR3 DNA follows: TGCGCCAGCAGCACAGAGGGCGATCAGCCCCAGCATTTT. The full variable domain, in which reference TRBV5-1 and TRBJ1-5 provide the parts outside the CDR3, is KAGVTQTPRYLIKTRGQQVTLSCSPISGHRSVSWYQQTPGQGLQFLFEYFSETQRNKGNFPGRFSGRQFSNSRSEMNVSTLELGDSALYLCASSTEGDQPQHFGDGTRLSIL.

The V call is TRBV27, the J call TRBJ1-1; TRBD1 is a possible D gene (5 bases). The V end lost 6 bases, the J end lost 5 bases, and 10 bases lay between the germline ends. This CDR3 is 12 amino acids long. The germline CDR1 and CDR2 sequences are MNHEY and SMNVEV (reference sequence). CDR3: CASRTPGTEAFF. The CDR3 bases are TGTGCCAGCAGGACCCCAGGGACTGAAGCTTTCTTT.

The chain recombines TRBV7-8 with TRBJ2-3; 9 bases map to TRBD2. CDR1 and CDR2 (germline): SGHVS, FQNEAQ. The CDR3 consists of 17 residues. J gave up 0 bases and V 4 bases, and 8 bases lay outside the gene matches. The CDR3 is CASSSPPSGISTDTQYF. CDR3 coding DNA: TGTGCCAGCAGCTCGCCCCCTAGCGGGATTAGCACAGATACGCAGTATTTT.

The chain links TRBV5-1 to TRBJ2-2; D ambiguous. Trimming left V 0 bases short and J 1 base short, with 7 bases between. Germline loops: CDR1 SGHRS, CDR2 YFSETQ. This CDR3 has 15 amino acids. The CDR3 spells CASSLGTGNTGELFF. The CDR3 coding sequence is TGCGCCAGCAGCTTGGGAACCGGGAACACCGGGGAGCTGTTTTTT.

As DNA, the CDR3 is TGTGCCAGCAAGTGGGAAGGGACCTCCTACGAGCAGTACTTC. Translation: CASKWEGTSYEQYF. The chain employs TRBV28 and TRBJ2-7; D is possibly TRBD1 or TRBD2 (5 bases each). Looked up from germline, CDR1 is MDHEN and CDR2 is SYDVKM. V was cut by 7 bases and J by 0 bases, with 13 bases left in between. The CDR3 has 14 amino acids.

The DNA for the CDR3 is TGTGCCAGCAGGGCCGGGGTGAACACTGAAGCTTTCTTT. This codes for CASRAGVNTEAFF. J is TRBJ1-1 and V is TRBV6-6, with D hard to call. V was trimmed by 6 bases and J by 0 bases, leaving 8 bases between them. Germline CDR1 is MNHNY and CDR2 is SVGAGI (reference sequence). This CDR3 has 13 amino acids.

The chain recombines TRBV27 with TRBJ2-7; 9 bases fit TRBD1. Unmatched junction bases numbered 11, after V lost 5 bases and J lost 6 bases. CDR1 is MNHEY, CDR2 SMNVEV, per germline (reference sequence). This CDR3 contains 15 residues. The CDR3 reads CASSPKWDRVSEQYF. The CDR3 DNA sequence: TGTGCCAGCAGTCCCAAGTGGGACAGGGTAAGCGAGCAGTACTTC.

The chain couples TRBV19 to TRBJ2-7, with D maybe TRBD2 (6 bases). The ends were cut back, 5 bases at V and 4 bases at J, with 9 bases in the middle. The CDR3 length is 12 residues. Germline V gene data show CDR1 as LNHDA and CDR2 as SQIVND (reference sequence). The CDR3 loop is CASSAGRYEQYF. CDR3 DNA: TGTGCCAGTAGTGCCGGGAGATACGAGCAGTACTTC.